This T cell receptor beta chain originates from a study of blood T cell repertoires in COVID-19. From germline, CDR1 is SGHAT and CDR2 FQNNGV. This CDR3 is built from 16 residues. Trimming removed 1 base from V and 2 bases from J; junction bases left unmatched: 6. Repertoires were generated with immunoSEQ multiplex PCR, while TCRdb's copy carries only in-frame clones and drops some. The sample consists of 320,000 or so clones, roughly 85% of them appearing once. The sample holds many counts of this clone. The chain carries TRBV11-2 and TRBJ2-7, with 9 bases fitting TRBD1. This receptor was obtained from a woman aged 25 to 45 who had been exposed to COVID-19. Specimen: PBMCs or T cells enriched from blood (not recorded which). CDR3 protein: CASSLVSTGGTYEQYF. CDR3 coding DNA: TGTGCCAGCAGCTTAGTGTCGACAGGGGGTACCTACGAGCAGTACTTC.